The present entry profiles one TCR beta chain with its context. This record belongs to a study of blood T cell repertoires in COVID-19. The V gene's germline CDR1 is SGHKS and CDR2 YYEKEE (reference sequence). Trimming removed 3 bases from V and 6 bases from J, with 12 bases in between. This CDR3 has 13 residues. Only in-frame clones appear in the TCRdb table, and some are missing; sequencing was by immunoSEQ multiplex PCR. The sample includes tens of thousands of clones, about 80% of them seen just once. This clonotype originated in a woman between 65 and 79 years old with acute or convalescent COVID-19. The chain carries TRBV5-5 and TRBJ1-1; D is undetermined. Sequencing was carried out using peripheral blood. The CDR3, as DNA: TGTGCCAGCAGCTCCAGAGGGCAGGCTGAAGCTTTCTTT. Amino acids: CASSSRGQAEAFF.